This T cell receptor beta chain was profiled in a study of T-cell memory formation after mild COVID-19. TCRdb fed the 5' RACE reads into MiXCR, producing one record per CDR3 protein. The sample includes about 610,000 distinct CDR3 sequences, roughly 17% of them seen just once. The germline V gene encodes CDR1 SGHRS and CDR2 YFSETQ. The CDR3 is made up of 15 amino acids. V shed 0 bases and J shed 7 bases, with 14 bases lying between them. The gene calls are TRBV5-1 and TRBJ1-5; D gene unclear. This sequence was found in an adult woman who had mild COVID-19 (a few samples of this study predate the infection). Cell type and time point are not known. Sequenced sample: PBMCs or a T cell subset sorted from them (not recorded which). The CDR3 region is CASSLAGSAGQPQHF. The CDR3 coding sequence is TGCGCCAGCAGCTTGGCCGGGAGTGCGGGGCAGCCCCAGCATTTT.